These T cell receptor beta chains were read from a single sample in a study of CD8+ T cells in alopecia areata. Sequencing used immunoSEQ multiplex PCR; TCRdb keeps in-frame clones, though not all of them. The sample includes roughly 180,000 clones, roughly half of them seen just once. This material consisted of CD8+ T cells sorted from blood, taken at week 52, from a patient treated with tofacitinib. These receptors all stem from a human donor with alopecia areata. Each CDR3 is given without its conserved first and last residue.

SVGPGTEETQY	TRBJ2-5	TRBV29-1
ASSQAGQGAGGPDEQY	TRBJ2-7	TRBV4-2
ASRGGDTEAF	TRBJ1-1	TRBV6-6
ASSPLAGSYNEQF	TRBJ2-1	TRBV7-9
ASSFGAGELTYEQY	TRBJ2-7	TRBV27
ASSDSGTSRGYT	TRBJ1-2	TRBV6-4
ASSYDRTRSGYT	TRBJ1-2	TRBV6-5
ASSKRGDQETQY	TRBJ2-5	TRBV6-1
ASSMTAAYEQY	TRBJ2-7	TRBV27
ASSPTGTSGVETQY	TRBJ2-5	TRBV13
ASSYLSDNYGYT	TRBJ1-2	TRBV6-5
ASSSGHEQY	TRBJ2-7	TRBV7-3
SVCWAGGHNEQF	TRBJ2-1	TRBV29-1
ARGEGVYGYT	TRBJ1-2	TRBV2
ASSNYGPTGYGYT	TRBJ1-2	TRBV6-1
ASSLVRDTEAF	TRBJ1-1	TRBV27
ASSQGADRRYGYT	TRBJ1-2	TRBV4-3
ASSPSRGVLDGYT	TRBJ1-2	TRBV18
AWSVLHRDRPYEQY	TRBJ2-7	TRBV30
ASSLIRTGSEQY	TRBJ2-7	TRBV27
ASSIGTSNDQY	TRBJ2-7	TRBV27
ASSEGGYEQF	TRBJ2-1	TRBV2
ASSYWGVGDEQY	TRBJ2-7	TRBV6-5
ASSATGQGAIGTDTQY	TRBJ2-3	TRBV5-1
ASSAQGPPSGANVLT	TRBJ2-6	TRBV9
ASGGYNEQF	TRBJ2-1	TRBV6-5
ASRGFSGGEETQY	TRBJ2-5	TRBV6-6
ASSPWTGANTEAF	TRBJ1-1	TRBV19
ASSEGPNSPLH	TRBJ1-6	TRBV6-5
ASSSRTLSSYNEQF	TRBJ2-1	TRBV9
ASSAPDTPEQF	TRBJ2-1	TRBV2
ASSFDRRNEQF	TRBJ2-1	TRBV5-6
ASSLGQGNYGYT	TRBJ1-2	TRBV27
ASSLASGAAMETQY	TRBJ2-5	TRBV11-2
ASSLTGAGNTIY	TRBJ1-3	TRBV5-4
ASSLVGTGDNEQF	TRBJ2-1	TRBV5-6
ASSLLGQGAYEQY	TRBJ2-7	TRBV27
ASSVERSSYEQY	TRBJ2-7	TRBV9
ASSLTSTGELF	TRBJ2-2	TRBV6-5
ASSLGNSYEQY	TRBJ2-7	TRBV5-6
ASSYDGGASTDTQY	TRBJ2-3	TRBV6-5
ASSSRDRVNSPLH	TRBJ1-6	TRBV5-1
ATSRVSAGELF	TRBJ2-2	TRBV15
ASSQMDRGQDGYT	TRBJ1-2	TRBV16